The 27 T cell receptor beta chains given below trace back to one sample, sequenced in a study of cytomegalovirus exposure and HLA in healthy donors. 13 Jbeta primers and 60 Vbeta primers were used for the PCR. Sequencing used immunoSEQ multiplex PCR; TCRdb keeps in-frame clones, though not all of them. The sample is made up of tens of thousands of clones, and the top ten hold 7% to 8.5% of it. Material: PBMCs. The receptors stem from a male donor in good health and CMV-seronegative.

The chain carries TRBV6-1 and TRBJ2-3, with D tentatively TRBD2 (7 bases). V was cut by 1 base and J by 1 base, with 9 bases left in between. CDR3 length: 15 residues. Germline CDR1 is MNHNS and CDR2 is SASEGT. CDR3 coding DNA: TGTGCCAGCAGTGAAGAGGGGGGGGGCACAGATACGCAGTATTTT. Protein: CASSEEGGGTDTQYF.

This chain joins TRBV11-2 and TRBJ2-5; D ambiguous. The germline V gene has CDR1 SGHAT and CDR2 FQNNGV. This CDR3 comprises 14 residues. V lost 1 base and J lost 5, with 11 bases in between. The CDR3 loop is CASSLAGARETQYF. The CDR3 DNA sequence: TGTGCCAGCAGCTTAGCGGGTGCTCGCGAGACCCAGTACTTC.

This chain joins TRBV7-9 and TRBJ2-1; D might be TRBD1 (8 bases). Germline assignment: CDR1 SEHNR and CDR2 FQNEAQ (reference sequence). This CDR3 has 19 amino acids. Trimming pared 4 bases from V and 6 bases from J, leaving 28 bases between. The CDR3: CASSSAEVKAGQVINEQFF. The DNA for the CDR3 is TGTGCCAGCAGCTCTGCGGAAGTTAAAGCGGGACAGGTGATCAATGAGCAGTTCTTC. Full variable domain (rest looked up from reference TRBV7-9 and TRBJ2-1): DTGVSQNPRHKITKRGQNVTFRCDPISEHNRLYWYRQTLGQGPEFLTYFQNEAQLEKSRLLSDRFSAERPKGSFSTLEIQRTEQGDSAMYLCASSSAEVKAGQVINEQFFGPGTRLTVL.

The chain couples TRBV2 to TRBJ2-1; 7 nucleotides agree with TRBD1. CDR1 SNHLY and CDR2 FYNNEI come from the germline V gene. CDR3 length: 16 amino acids. V was pared by 3 bases and J by 0 bases, with 5 bases of the junction left unmatched. CDR3 bases: TGTGCCAGCAGTGACCTCAGGGGGAGCTCCTACAATGAGCAGTTCTTC. This codes for CASSDLRGSSYNEQFF.

The chain couples TRBV5-4 to TRBJ2-5; possibly TRBD1 for D (5 bases). The germline V and J ends were trimmed by 5 bases and 1 base, with 15 bases remaining between them. Per germline, CDR1 SGHNT and CDR2 YYREEE (reference sequence). The CDR3 contains 15 residues. Here the CDR3 DNA reads TGTGCCAGCAGTGGGGCACCCGAGGCCCAAGAGACCCAGTACTTC. This codes for CASSGAPEAQETQYF.

The chain joins TRBV10-3 to TRBJ1-1; the match to TRBD1 covers 8 bases. Germline-derived CDR1 and CDR2 are ENHRY and SYGVKD. The V and J ends lost 2 bases and 5 bases, in that order; junction bases with no gene match: 4. The CDR3 has 14 residues. The CDR3 loop reads CAISEQTGVTEAFF. The CDR3 region has the DNA TGTGCCATCAGTGAGCAGACAGGGGTTACTGAAGCTTTCTTT.

The gene calls are TRBV7-9 and TRBJ2-3; 9 nucleotides align to TRBD2. The germline V gene encodes CDR1 SEHNR and CDR2 FQNEAQ (reference sequence). The junction had 1 base not matched to a gene; V was cut back by 1 base and J by 2 bases. The CDR3 length is 15 residues. The CDR3 DNA reads as TGTGCCAGCAGCTTAGGGACTAGCGTCACAGATACGCAGTATTTT. It translates to CASSLGTSVTDTQYF.

The chain uses TRBV6-5 and TRBJ2-1; weak D call: TRBD1 (6 bases). The CDR3 totals 13 residues. CDR1 and CDR2 from the germline V gene are MNHEY and SVGAGI. The V gene lost 3 bases and the J gene lost 6 bases, with 9 bases spanning the gap. Here the CDR3 reads CASSYRGGNEQFF. CDR3 bases: TGTGCCAGCAGTTATCGAGGGGGCAATGAGCAGTTCTTC.

The chain has TRBV6-5 and TRBJ2-7; 9 bases are a match to TRBD1. From germline, CDR1 is MNHEY and CDR2 SVGAGI. This CDR3 comprises 13 residues. Trimming cost V 4 bases and J 9 bases; bases outside gene matches: 7. This chain's CDR3 is CASSSQGAQPQYF. The CDR3 DNA follows: TGTGCCAGCAGTTCACAGGGGGCCCAGCCGCAGTACTTC.

This chain links TRBV28 with TRBJ1-2; D not certain. Looked up from germline, CDR1 is MDHEN and CDR2 is SYDVKM. The ends were cut back, 8 bases at V and 3 bases at J, with 10 bases in the middle. The CDR3 spans 12 residues. The CDR3 loop is CASEQVDYGYTF. The CDR3 bases are TGTGCCAGCGAGCAGGTTGACTATGGCTACACCTTC.

This chain connects TRBV18 to TRBJ2-2; D perhaps matches TRBD1 (5 bases). V was pared by 6 bases and J by 0 bases, with 14 bases between. The CDR3 length is 16 residues. Looked up from germline, CDR1 is KGHSH and CDR2 is LQKENI. CDR3 sequence reads: CASSPQGAPNTGELFF. The CDR3 bases are TGTGCCAGCTCGCCCCAGGGTGCACCGAACACCGGGGAGCTGTTTTTT.

With respect to this clone: At one boundary the junction diverges from the germline segment, which might be a read error. The CDR3 nucleotides are TGTGCCAGCAGCGTACGCCCGACAGATACGCAGTATTTC. Its protein product is CASSVRPTDTQYF. This chain links TRBV9 with TRBJ2-3, with a weak D call TRBD1 (5 bases). This CDR3 region has 13 residues. Germline CDR1 SGDLS, CDR2 YYNGEE.

The chain employs TRBV4-1 and TRBJ1-1; D is possibly TRBD1 (6 bases). The germline V gene has CDR1 MGHRA and CDR2 YSYEKL. There are 16 residues in the CDR3. V was trimmed by 1 base and J by 5 bases, leaving 17 bases between them. In nucleotides, the CDR3 is TGCGCCAGCAGCCAAGCTTCCCGGGGGGCGGGGACTGAAGCTTTCTTT. Residues: CASSQASRGAGTEAFF.

The J gene is TRBJ2-2, the V gene TRBV9, with TRBD2 as a possible D gene (5 bases). Germline CDR1 is SGDLS and CDR2 is YYNGEE. V lost 3 bases to trimming and J lost 3 bases, with 15 bases between them. The CDR3 length is 16 residues. This chain's CDR3 is CASSASPAVDTGELFF. The CDR3 DNA sequence: TGTGCCAGCAGCGCTTCTCCAGCGGTCGACACCGGGGAGCTGTTTTTT. Full variable domain (rest looked up from reference TRBV9 and TRBJ2-2): DSGVTQTPKHLITATGQRVTLRCSPRSGDLSVYWYQQSLDQGLQFLIQYYNGEERAKGNILERFSAQQFPDLHSELNLSSLELGDSALYFCASSASPAVDTGELFFGEGSRLTVL.

The rearrangement links TRBV11-2 to TRBJ2-3; TRBD2 matches 10 bases. The J segment lost 0 bases and the V segment lost 3 bases, leaving 12 bases of the junction unmatched. Germline CDR1 reads SGHAT; CDR2 reads FQNNGV. CDR3 length: 19 residues. CDR3 sequence reads: CASSFLGLADLFSTDTQYF. CDR3 nucleotides: TGTGCCAGCAGCTTCTTAGGACTAGCGGACCTCTTTAGCACAGATACGCAGTATTTT.

The V call is TRBV4-2, the J call TRBJ2-1; the match to TRBD2 covers 10 bases. The J segment lost 7 bases and the V segment lost 6 bases, leaving 6 bases of the junction unmatched. CDR1 and CDR2 from the germline V gene are LGHNA and YNFKEQ. This CDR3 has 14 amino acids. The CDR3 DNA reads as TGTGCCAGCAGGGGGACTAGCGTATCTAATGAGCAGTTCTTC. Amino acids: CASRGTSVSNEQFF.

This chain connects TRBV5-6 to TRBJ1-2; D may be TRBD1 (6 bases). CDR1 SGHDT and CDR2 YYEEEE come from the germline V gene. V lost 4 bases and J lost 4, with 8 bases in between. The CDR3 has 12 residues. The CDR3 loop reads CASSDRPYGYTF. DNA for the CDR3: TGTGCCAGCAGCGACAGGCCCTATGGCTACACCTTC.

This chain links TRBV28 with TRBJ1-1; TRBD1 is a possible D gene (5 bases). With 6 bases removed from V and 5 bases from J, the gap between germline ends came to 16 bases. Germline CDR1 and CDR2: MDHEN and SYDVKM. This CDR3 spans 14 amino acids. The CDR3 here is CASRRQAGGTEAFF. In DNA, the CDR3 is TGTGCCAGCAGACGGCAGGCTGGGGGGACTGAAGCTTTCTTT. The full variable domain, rest sourced from reference TRBV28 and TRBJ1-1, is DVKVTQSSRYLVKRTGEKVFLECVQDMDHENMFWYRQDPGLGLRLIYFSYDVKMKEKGDIPEGYSVSREKKERFSLILESASTNQTSMYLCASRRQAGGTEAFFGQGTRLTVV.

This chain connects TRBV7-2 to TRBJ1-5; D not resolved. V lost 1 base to trimming and J lost 6 bases, with 7 bases between them. There are 13 residues in the CDR3. Per the germline V gene, CDR1 is SGHTA and CDR2 is FQGNSA. CDR3 bases: TGTGCCAGCAGCTTAGTGGCGGGTCAGCCCCAGCATTTT. Protein sequence: CASSLVAGQPQHF. Based on the CDR3 plus reference TRBV7-2 and TRBJ1-5, the full variable domain is GAGVSQSPSNKVTEKGKDVELRCDPISGHTALYWYRQSLGQGLEFLIYFQGNSAPDKSGLPSDRFSAERTGGSVSTLTIQRTQQEDSAVYLCASSLVAGQPQHFGDGTRLSIL.

CDR3 nucleotide sequence: TGTGCCAGCAGATTACTAGCAAATGAGCAGTTCTTC. Translated, it gives CASRLLANEQFF. This rearrangement joins TRBV25-1 to TRBJ2-1; TRBD2 might be the D (6 bases). Trimming removed 6 bases from V and 7 bases from J, with 10 bases in between. The CDR3 runs to 12 residues. CDR1 is MGHDK, CDR2 SYGVNS, per germline.

J is TRBJ1-2 and V is TRBV7-2; D is perhaps TRBD1 (6 bases). Trimming stripped 2 bases from V and 4 bases from J, with 14 bases between. This CDR3 has 15 amino acids. In germline, CDR1 is SGHTA, CDR2 FQGNSA. The CDR3: CASSLNPTGRYGYTF. CDR3 bases: TGTGCCAGCAGCTTAAACCCGACAGGCCGCTATGGCTACACCTTC.

Regarding this clone: The junction and the germline gene differ at one end; a read error may be behind it. The chain joins TRBV5-4 to TRBJ1-1; D gene unclear. Germline assignment: CDR1 SGHNT and CDR2 YYREEE (reference sequence). This CDR3 is 11 amino acids long. The DNA of the CDR3 is TGTGCCAGCAGCTTGGGAGCCAAACCTAACTTT. Encoded protein: CASSLGAKPNF.

The chain combines TRBV9 with TRBJ2-5; 12 bases match TRBD2. There are 16 residues in the CDR3. CDR1 is SGDLS and CDR2 is YYNGEE in the germline V gene. J was trimmed by 1 base and V by 3 bases; bases with no gene match: 4. The CDR3 DNA follows: TGTGCCAGCAGCGCCGGGACTAGCGGGCCCCAAGAGACCCAGTACTTC. Translating gives CASSAGTSGPQETQYF.

The chain carries TRBV2 and TRBJ1-1, with D perhaps matching TRBD1 (6 bases). V shed 1 base and J shed 9 bases, with 15 bases lying between them. This CDR3 has 14 amino acids. The germline CDR1 and CDR2 sequences are SNHLY and FYNNEI. Written as DNA, the CDR3 is TGTGCCAGCAGTGAAGGATTCGAGGGGGGGAAAGCTTTCTTT. It codes for CASSEGFEGGKAFF. Drawing the rest from reference TRBV2 and TRBJ1-1, the complete variable domain is EPEVTQTPSHQVTQMGQEVILRCVPISNHLYFYWYRQILGQKVEFLVSFYNNEISEKSEIFDDQFSVERPDGSNFTLKIRSTKLEDSAMYFCASSEGFEGGKAFFGQGTRLTVV.

The chain has TRBV7-2 and TRBJ2-1; no reliable D call. The CDR3 totals 16 residues. Per germline, CDR1 SGHTA and CDR2 FQGNSA. V shed 8 bases and J shed 0 bases, with 17 bases lying between them. The CDR3 region is CASEKDFSSSYNEQFF. The CDR3 nucleotides are TGTGCCAGCGAAAAAGATTTTTCTAGCTCCTACAATGAGCAGTTCTTC.

The rearrangement links TRBV28 to TRBJ2-5; 8 bases align to TRBD2. Losses at the gene ends were 8 bases for V and 5 bases for J; bases not matched to a gene: 7. The length of the CDR3 is 13 residues. Germline assignment: CDR1 MDHEN and CDR2 SYDVKM. This CDR3 is CASHPGGLETQYF. The CDR3 coding sequence is TGTGCCAGCCATCCGGGAGGGTTGGAGACCCAGTACTTC.

This chain uses TRBV11-2 with TRBJ1-6, with D uncertain. Germline CDR1 and CDR2: SGHAT and FQNNGV. This CDR3 region has 16 residues. The ends were cut back, 5 bases at V and 7 bases at J, with 18 bases in the middle. The CDR3 region has the DNA TGTGCCAGCAGCACTAATGTGGGAGGGAGAAATTCACCCCTCCACTTT. As protein: CASSTNVGGRNSPLHF.